This T cell receptor (beta chain) appears in the sequencing data of a study of blood T cell repertoires in COVID-19. Whole-study context: Collection of acute and convalescent COVID-19 samples took place in the United States, Italy and Spain. The analysed material was cDNA or gDNA that came from T cells, B-cell-depleted T cells, or PBMCs.

This CDR3 comprises 13 residues. Germline values: CDR1 SQVTM, CDR2 ANQGSEA. Unmatched junction bases numbered 11, after V lost 6 bases and J lost 7 bases. In the authors' workflow: Reference gene primer amplification gave nucleated cell count estimates. Profiling relied on immunoSEQ multiplex PCR, and the TCRdb table lists in-frame clones only, not all of them. The V and J calls and clone size come from that table; D and trimming were worked out from the DNA. The table includes around 56,000 clones, roughly 80% detected once. Sequencing used peripheral blood. The genes are TRBV29-1 and TRBJ1-1, with 7 positions matching TRBD1. This sequence originates from a man aged 60-69 years with acute or convalescent COVID-19. The CDR3 loop reads CSVGPTGALEAFF. In nucleotides, the CDR3 is TGCAGCGTCGGACCCACAGGGGCCCTTGAAGCTTTCTTT.